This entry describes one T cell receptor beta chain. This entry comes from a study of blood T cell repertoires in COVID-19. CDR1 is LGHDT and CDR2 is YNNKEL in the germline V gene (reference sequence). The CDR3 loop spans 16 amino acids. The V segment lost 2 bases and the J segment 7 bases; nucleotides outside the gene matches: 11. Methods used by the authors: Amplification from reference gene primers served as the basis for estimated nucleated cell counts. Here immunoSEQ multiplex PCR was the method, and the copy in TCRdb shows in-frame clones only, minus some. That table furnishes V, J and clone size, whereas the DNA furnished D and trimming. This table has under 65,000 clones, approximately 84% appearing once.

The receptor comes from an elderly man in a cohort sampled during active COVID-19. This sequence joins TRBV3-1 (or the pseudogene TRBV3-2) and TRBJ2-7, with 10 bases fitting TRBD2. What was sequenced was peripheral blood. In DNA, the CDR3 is TGTGCCAGCAGCCAATCTCTAGCGGGGGCCCCCGGAGAGCAGTACTTC. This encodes CASSQSLAGAPGEQYF.